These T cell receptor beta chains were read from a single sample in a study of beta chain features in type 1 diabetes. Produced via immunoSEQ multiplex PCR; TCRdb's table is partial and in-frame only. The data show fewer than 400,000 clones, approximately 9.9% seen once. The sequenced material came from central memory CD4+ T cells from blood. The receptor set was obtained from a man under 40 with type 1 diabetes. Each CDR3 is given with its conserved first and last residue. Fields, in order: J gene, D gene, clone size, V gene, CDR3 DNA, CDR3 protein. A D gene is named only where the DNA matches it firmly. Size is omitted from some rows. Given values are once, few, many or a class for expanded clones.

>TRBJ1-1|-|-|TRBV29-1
TGCAGCGTTGCGGACGGGATGAACACTGAAGCTTTCTTT
CSVADGMNTEAFF
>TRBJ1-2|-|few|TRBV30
TGTGCCTGGAGTGTACGAGCGTATGGCTACACCTTC
CAWSVRAYGYTF
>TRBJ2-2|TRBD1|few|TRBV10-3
TGTGCCAGCAGTCCCACGGACAGGGAGGCCGGGGAGCTGTTTTTT
CASSPTDREAGELFF
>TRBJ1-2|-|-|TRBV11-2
TGTGCCAGCAGCTCAGCACAGGGATCCGGCTACACCTTC
CASSSAQGSGYTF
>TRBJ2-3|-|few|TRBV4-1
TGCGCCAGCAGCCAAGATATAAAGCATACGCAGTATTTT
CASSQDIKHTQYF
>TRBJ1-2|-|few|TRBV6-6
TGTGCCAGCAGTTACAAGGGGGTATATGGCTACACCTTC
CASSYKGVYGYTF
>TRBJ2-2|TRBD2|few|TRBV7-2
TGTGCCAGCAGCTTAGGCCTAGCGGGGGGCACCGGGGAGCTGTTTTTT
CASSLGLAGGTGELFF
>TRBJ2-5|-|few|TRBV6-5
TGTGCCAGCAGTTACGCGGGGCAGCTAGTAGAGACCCAGTACTTC
CASSYAGQLVETQYF
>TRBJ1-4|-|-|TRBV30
TGTGCCTGGACAGCAACTAATGAAAAACTGTTTTTT
CAWTATNEKLFF
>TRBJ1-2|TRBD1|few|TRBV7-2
TGTGCCAGCAGCCCTCGGGATGGACAGGGCTATGGCTACACCTTC
CASSPRDGQGYGYTF
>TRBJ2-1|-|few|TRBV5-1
TGCGCCAGCAGCTCCGAGGTTGTCTACAATGAGCAGTTCTTC
CASSSEVVYNEQFF
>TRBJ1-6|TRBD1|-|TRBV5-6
TGTGCCAGCAGCCTGGGACAGGGGAATTCACCCCTCCACTTT
CASSLGQGNSPLHF
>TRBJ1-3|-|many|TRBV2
TGTGCCAGCAGTGAAAACTTCTCTGGAAACACCATATATTTT
CASSENFSGNTIYF
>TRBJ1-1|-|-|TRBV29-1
TGCAGCGGGATACAGGGATTTAACACTGAAGCTTTCTTT
CSGIQGFNTEAFF
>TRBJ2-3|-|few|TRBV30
TGTGCCTGGAGTAGCGGAGGCACAGATACGCAGTATTTT
CAWSSGGTDTQYF
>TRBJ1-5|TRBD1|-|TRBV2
TGTGCCAGCAGTTATACAGGGGGAAATCAGCCCCAGCATTTT
CASSYTGGNQPQHF
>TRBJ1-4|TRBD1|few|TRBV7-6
TGTGCCAGCAGCCGGGGACAGTCTAATGAAAAACTGTTTTTT
CASSRGQSNEKLFF
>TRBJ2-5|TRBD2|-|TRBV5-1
TGCGCCAGCAGCTTTCTAGCGGGGGGAGAAGAGACCCAGTACTTC
CASSFLAGGEETQYF
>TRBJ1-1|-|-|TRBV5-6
TGTGCCAGCAGCCCGGGACAGAACACTGAAGCTTTCTTT
CASSPGQNTEAFF
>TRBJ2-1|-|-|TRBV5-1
TGCGCCAGCAGCTTGGAGGGCAGGGGATACAATGAGCAGTTCTTC
CASSLEGRGYNEQFF
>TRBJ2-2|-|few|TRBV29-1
TGCAGCGTTCTGGTAGCAGGCGGGGAGCTGTTTTTT
CSVLVAGGELFF
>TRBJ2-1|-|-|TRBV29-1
TGCAGCATGGTGTTGGCAGGGGGGTGGTTCGAGCAGTTCTTC
CSMVLAGGWFEQFF
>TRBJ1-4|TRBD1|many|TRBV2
TGTGCCAGCAGTGGCCTGACAGGGAGTGAAAAACTGTTTTTT
CASSGLTGSEKLFF
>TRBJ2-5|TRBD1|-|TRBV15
TGTGCCACCAGCAGAGGCGGGACAGGACTCCAAGAGACCCAGTACTTC
CATSRGGTGLQETQYF
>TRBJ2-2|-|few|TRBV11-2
TGTGCCAGCAGCTTACAACCGACTTCGAACACCGGGGAGCTGTTTTTT
CASSLQPTSNTGELFF
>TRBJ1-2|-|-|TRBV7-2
TGTGCCAGCAGCCTTGAGAGTCATGGCTACACCTTC
CASSLESHGYTF
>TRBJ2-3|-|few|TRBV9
TGTGCCAGCAGCGTAGGGGCTAGCGATTCATCAGATACGCAGTATTTT
CASSVGASDSSDTQYF
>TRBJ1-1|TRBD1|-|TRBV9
TGTGCCAGCAGCGTAGACCCCGACAGGGATGAAGCTTTCTTT
CASSVDPDRDEAFF
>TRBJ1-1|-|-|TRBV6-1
TGTGCCAGCAGTTCCGTTGGGGACACTGAAGCTTTCTTT
CASSSVGDTEAFF
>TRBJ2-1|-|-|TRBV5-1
TGCGCCAGCAGGCCGGGTAGCTCCTACAATGAGCAGTTCTTC
CASRPGSSYNEQFF
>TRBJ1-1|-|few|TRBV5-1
TGCGCCAGCAGCTCTACAGATGAAGCTTTCTTT
CASSSTDEAFF
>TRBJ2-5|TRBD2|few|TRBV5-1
TGCGCCAGCAGCGTCGCAATACTAGCGGGTCCCCAAGAGACCCAGTACTTC
CASSVAILAGPQETQYF
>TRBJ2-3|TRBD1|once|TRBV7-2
TGTGCCAGCAGCTTAGGGACAGGGGCCGATACGCAGTATTTT
CASSLGTGADTQYF
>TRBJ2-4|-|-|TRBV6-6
TGTGCCGGCTCTAGCGCCGGGCCAGCCAAAAACATTCAGTACTTC
CAGSSAGPAKNIQYF
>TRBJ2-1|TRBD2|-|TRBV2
TGTGCCAGCAGTGAGGCTGGGACTAGCGGAACCCGGCAGTTCTTC
CASSEAGTSGTRQFF
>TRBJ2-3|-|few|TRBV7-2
TGTGCCAGCAGCTTAGCCGGGATTGCTAGCACAGATACGCAGTATTTT
CASSLAGIASTDTQYF
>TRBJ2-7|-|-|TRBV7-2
TGTGCCAGCGGAACAGGGCAGGGAGGCCACGAGCAGTACTTC
CASGTGQGGHEQYF
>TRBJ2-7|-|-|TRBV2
TGTGCCAGCAGTGTGTTGGGGGTCTACGAGCAGTACTTC
CASSVLGVYEQYF
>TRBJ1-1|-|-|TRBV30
TGTGCCTCTCCCCTTGGGGTTTTGACTGAAGCTTTCTTT
CASPLGVLTEAFF
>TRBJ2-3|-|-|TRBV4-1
TGCGCCAGCAGCCAAGAGGGAGGGGGCGATACGCAGTATTTT
CASSQEGGGDTQYF
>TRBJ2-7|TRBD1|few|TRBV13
TGTGCCAGCAGCTTAGGAGACAGGGCAGAGGACGAGCAGTACTTC
CASSLGDRAEDEQYF
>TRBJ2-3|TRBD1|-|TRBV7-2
TGTGCCAGCAGCCGAAGGTCCGGACAGGGCACAGATACGCAGTATTTT
CASSRRSGQGTDTQYF
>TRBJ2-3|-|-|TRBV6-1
TGTGCCAGCAGTGAACGTTTAGATACGCAGTATTTT
CASSERLDTQYF
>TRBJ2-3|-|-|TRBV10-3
TGTGCCATCAGTGGCGGCCCTAGCACAGATACGCAGTATTTT
CAISGGPSTDTQYF
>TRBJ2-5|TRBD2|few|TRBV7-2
TGTGCCAGCAGCTTAAGTGGACTAGCGGGGTTAGAGACCCAGTACTTC
CASSLSGLAGLETQYF
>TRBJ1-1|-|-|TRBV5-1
TGCGCCAGTGCTACAGGGAACACTGAAGCTTTCTTT
CASATGNTEAFF
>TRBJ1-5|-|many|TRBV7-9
TGTGCCAGCAGCCTAATGGGGCAGCCAGGTCAGCCCCAGCATTTT
CASSLMGQPGQPQHF
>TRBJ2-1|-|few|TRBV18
TGTGCCAGCTCACCGCTACAGGGAGGCCAAGTGACTGAGCAGTTCTTC
CASSPLQGGQVTEQFF
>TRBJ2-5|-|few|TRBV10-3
TGTGCCATCAAGAGGGGGGGCGATCAAGAGACCCAGTACTTC
CAIKRGGDQETQYF
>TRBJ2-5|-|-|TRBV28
TGTGCCAGCAGTTCGACTTCCTGGGGGGAGACCCAGTACTTC
CASSSTSWGETQYF
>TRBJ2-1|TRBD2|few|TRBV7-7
TGTGCTAGCAGCTTAGGCCCCCTCGGAGCGGGGATATCCTACAATGAGCAGTTCTTC
CASSLGPLGAGISYNEQFF
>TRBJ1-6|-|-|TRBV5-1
TGCGCCAGCAGCTTGTTTACCGATAATTCACCCCTCCACTTT
CASSLFTDNSPLHF
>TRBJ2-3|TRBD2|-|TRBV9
TGTGCCAGCAGCGCCCGATTAGCGGGGGGGAGTACGCAGTATTTT
CASSARLAGGSTQYF
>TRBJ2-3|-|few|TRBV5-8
TGTGCCAGCAGCCCCCGAAGGCGCGCAGATACGCAGTATTTT
CASSPRRRADTQYF
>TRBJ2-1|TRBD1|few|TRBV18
TGTGCCAGCTCACCATTCACGGACAGGGCTAATGAGCAGTTCTTC
CASSPFTDRANEQFF